The 14 T cell receptor beta chains presented below share a single source sample, sequenced in a study of T-cell memory formation after mild COVID-19. TCRdb fed the 5' RACE reads into MiXCR, producing one record per CDR3 protein. The sample lists 150,000 to 200,000 distinct CDR3 sequences, 11% seen once, with 3.5% to 4.5% in the top ten. Sequenced: PBMCs or a T cell subset sorted from them (not recorded which). The receptors shown here come from a man between 18 and 29 years old who had mild COVID-19 (a few samples of this study predate the infection). Cell type and time point are not known.

J is TRBJ2-6 and V is TRBV7-9, with D hard to call. This CDR3 spans 11 amino acids. Looked up from germline, CDR1 is SEHNR and CDR2 is FQNEAQ (reference sequence). V gave up 7 bases and J gave up 2 bases, with 0 bases separating them. CDR3 DNA sequence: TGTGCCAGCACTGGGGCCAACGTCCTGACTTTC. Protein sequence: CASTGANVLTF.

A few counts support this clonotype. V and J are TRBV3-1 and TRBJ1-3; D is undetermined. V was cut by 2 bases and J by 1 base, with 6 bases left in between. CDR1 LGHDT and CDR2 YNNKEL come from the germline V gene (reference sequence). The CDR3 sequence is 14 residues long. DNA for the CDR3: TGTGCCAGCAGCCAATCGTCGTCTGGAAACACCATATATTTT. This codes for CASSQSSSGNTIYF.

The chain couples TRBV20-1 to TRBJ2-7; maybe TRBD1 (6 bases). Germline CDR1 reads DFQATT; CDR2 reads SNEGSKA (reference sequence). The CDR3 contains 12 residues. V lost 5 bases to trimming and J lost 5 bases, with 13 bases between them. This chain's CDR3 is CSALRQGNEQYV. The CDR3, as DNA: TGCAGTGCTCTCCGCCAGGGGAACGAGCAGTACGTC.

This clonotype was seen a few times. The chain recombines TRBV29-1 with TRBJ2-5, with 9 bases matching TRBD2. Germline V CDR1 and CDR2: SQVTM, ANQGSEA. This CDR3 region has 13 residues. The junction had 5 bases not matched to a gene; V was cut back by 6 bases and J by 3 bases. The CDR3 is CSVRGTSKETQYF. The CDR3 coding sequence is TGCAGCGTGCGCGGGACTAGCAAAGAGACCCAGTACTTC.

This clonotype was seen only a few times. The genes are TRBV4-1 and TRBJ1-1; TRBD1 is a possible D gene (6 bases). The germline V and J ends were trimmed by 4 bases and 1 base, with 13 bases remaining between them. The CDR3 contains 15 residues. The germline V gene encodes CDR1 MGHRA and CDR2 YSYEKL. This CDR3 is CASSPLGQKNTEAFF. The CDR3 region has the DNA TGCGCCAGCAGCCCGCTAGGACAGAAGAACACTGAAGCTTTCTTT.

The chain carries TRBV7-2 and TRBJ2-5; TRBD2 matches at 11 bases. The ends lost 4 bases at V and 4 bases at J; junction bases unmatched: 5. Germline V CDR1 and CDR2: SGHTA, FQGNSA. The CDR3 has 15 residues. CDR3 sequence: CASSSTSGVPETQYF. CDR3 DNA sequence: TGTGCCAGCAGCTCGACTAGCGGGGTCCCAGAGACCCAGTACTTC.

This sequence joins TRBV7-2 and TRBJ1-6; tentative D call: TRBD1 (6 bases). The V gene lost 4 bases and the J gene lost 7 bases, with 11 bases spanning the gap. Germline lookup yields CDR1 SGHTA and CDR2 FQGNSA. The CDR3 has 14 residues. CDR3 region: CASSSYRDNSPLHF. The CDR3 DNA follows: TGTGCCAGCAGCTCATACAGGGACAATTCACCCCTCCACTTT.

This clonotype was counted ten times or more. The V and J genes are TRBV7-2 and TRBJ1-3; the match to TRBD1 covers 9 bases. This CDR3 has 15 residues. Germline CDR1 reads SGHTA; CDR2 reads FQGNSA. V was clipped by 2 bases and J by 3 bases; unmatched bases: 2. The CDR3 DNA follows: TGTGCCAGCAGCTTAAGGACAGGGGTTGGAAACACCATATATTTT. Its protein is CASSLRTGVGNTIYF. Based on the CDR3 plus reference TRBV7-2 and TRBJ1-3, the full variable domain is GAGVSQSPSNKVTEKGKDVELRCDPISGHTALYWYRQSLGQGLEFLIYFQGNSAPDKSGLPSDRFSAERTGGSVSTLTIQRTQQEDSAVYLCASSLRTGVGNTIYFGEGSWLTVV.

This clonotype was recorded many times. The rearrangement uses TRBV5-1 and TRBJ2-1; the D gene is possibly TRBD1 (5 bases). The CDR3 sequence is 16 residues long. Per the germline V gene, CDR1 is SGHRS and CDR2 is YFSETQ. The V end lost 0 bases, the J end lost 9 bases, and 19 bases lay between the germline ends. CDR3 nucleotide sequence: TGCGCCAGCAGCTTGGGCGACAGTTCGGCGATTCTTGAGCAGTTCTTC. Translating it yields CASSLGDSSAILEQFF.

The genes are TRBV9 and TRBJ2-2; maybe TRBD2 (5 bases). Trimming took off 0 bases at V and 5 bases at J, with 11 bases between the two ends. This CDR3 spans 15 amino acids. From germline, CDR1 is SGDLS and CDR2 YYNGEE. The CDR3 is CASSVEAAVTGELFF. The CDR3 DNA reads as TGTGCCAGCAGCGTAGAAGCGGCAGTTACCGGGGAGCTGTTTTTT.

This clonotype was counted ten times or more. The genes are TRBV4-3 and TRBJ2-2; D unclear. The V gene lost 4 bases and the J gene lost 2 bases, with 14 bases spanning the gap. This CDR3 has 16 residues. The V gene's germline CDR1 is LGHNA and CDR2 YSLEER. DNA for the CDR3: TGCGCCAGCAGCCCGCGAGGCCAACCTAACACCGGGGAGCTGTTTTTT. Its protein product is CASSPRGQPNTGELFF.

This chain links TRBV20-1 with TRBJ1-2; TRBD1 might be the D (6 bases). The CDR3 totals 13 residues. From germline, CDR1 is DFQATT and CDR2 SNEGSKA (reference sequence). V was trimmed by 0 bases and J by 7 bases, leaving 12 bases between them. The CDR3 here is CSAREQGISGYTF. CDR3 in DNA: TGCAGTGCTAGAGAACAGGGTATCAGTGGCTACACCTTC.

This clonotype was detected only a few times. The V call is TRBV19, the J call TRBJ1-6; TRBD1 might be the D (5 bases). The CDR3 runs 13 residues. Trimming stripped 5 bases from V and 5 bases from J, with 7 bases between. The V gene's germline CDR1 is LNHDA and CDR2 SQIVND (reference sequence). The chain's CDR3 is CASSDRDNSPLHF. The CDR3, as DNA: TGTGCCAGTAGTGACAGAGATAATTCACCCCTCCACTTT. Looking up the rest from reference TRBV19 and TRBJ1-6 gives the full variable domain: DGGITQSPKYLFRKEGQNVTLSCEQNLNHDAMYWYRQDPGQGLRLIYYSQIVNDFQKGDIAEGYSVSREKKESFPLTVTSAQKNPTAFYLCASSDRDNSPLHFGNGTRLTVT.

This chain links TRBV12-3 or TRBV12-4 with TRBJ2-1, with 7 positions matching TRBD1. The CDR3 loop spans 15 amino acids. V gave up 8 bases and J gave up 0 bases; unmatched junction bases: 7. CDR3 protein: CASGQTGRSYNEQFF. The CDR3 bases are TGTGCCAGCGGACAGACAGGGCGCTCCTACAATGAGCAGTTCTTC.